The clone carrying this TCR beta chain has a count of ten or more. Its matching antigen is unknown. Each TCR transcript was tagged with a 10-nucleotide random UMI during 5'RACE. Each CDR3 protein gets one entry after TCRdb re-called the 5' RACE reads with MiXCR. The repertoire holds fewer than 80,000 distinct CDR3 sequences, approximately 4.6% seen once, with roughly 3.4% in the top ten. This sample is drawn from a study of neurological immune-mediated disorders. The CDR3 is 13 residues long. Deletions cut 0 bases from V and 5 bases from J, with 10 bases between. Germline V lookup: CDR1 DFQATT, CDR2 SNEGSKA (reference sequence). Whole-study results and caveats: HTLV-1-associated myelopathy displayed the greatest TCR clonal expansion, and multiple sclerosis exhibited the smallest, lower than that of healthy controls. Neither clinical nor MRI features were associated with the multiple sclerosis repertoire cluster.

The sample consisted of PBMCs. This receptor was obtained from a woman between 45 and 65 years old with multiple sclerosis. This chain connects TRBV20-1 to TRBJ2-5; D may match TRBD1 or TRBD2 (5 bases each). DNA of the CDR3: TGCAGTGCTAGAGATGTGGGACGGGAGACCCAGTACTTC. Translation: CSARDVGRETQYF.